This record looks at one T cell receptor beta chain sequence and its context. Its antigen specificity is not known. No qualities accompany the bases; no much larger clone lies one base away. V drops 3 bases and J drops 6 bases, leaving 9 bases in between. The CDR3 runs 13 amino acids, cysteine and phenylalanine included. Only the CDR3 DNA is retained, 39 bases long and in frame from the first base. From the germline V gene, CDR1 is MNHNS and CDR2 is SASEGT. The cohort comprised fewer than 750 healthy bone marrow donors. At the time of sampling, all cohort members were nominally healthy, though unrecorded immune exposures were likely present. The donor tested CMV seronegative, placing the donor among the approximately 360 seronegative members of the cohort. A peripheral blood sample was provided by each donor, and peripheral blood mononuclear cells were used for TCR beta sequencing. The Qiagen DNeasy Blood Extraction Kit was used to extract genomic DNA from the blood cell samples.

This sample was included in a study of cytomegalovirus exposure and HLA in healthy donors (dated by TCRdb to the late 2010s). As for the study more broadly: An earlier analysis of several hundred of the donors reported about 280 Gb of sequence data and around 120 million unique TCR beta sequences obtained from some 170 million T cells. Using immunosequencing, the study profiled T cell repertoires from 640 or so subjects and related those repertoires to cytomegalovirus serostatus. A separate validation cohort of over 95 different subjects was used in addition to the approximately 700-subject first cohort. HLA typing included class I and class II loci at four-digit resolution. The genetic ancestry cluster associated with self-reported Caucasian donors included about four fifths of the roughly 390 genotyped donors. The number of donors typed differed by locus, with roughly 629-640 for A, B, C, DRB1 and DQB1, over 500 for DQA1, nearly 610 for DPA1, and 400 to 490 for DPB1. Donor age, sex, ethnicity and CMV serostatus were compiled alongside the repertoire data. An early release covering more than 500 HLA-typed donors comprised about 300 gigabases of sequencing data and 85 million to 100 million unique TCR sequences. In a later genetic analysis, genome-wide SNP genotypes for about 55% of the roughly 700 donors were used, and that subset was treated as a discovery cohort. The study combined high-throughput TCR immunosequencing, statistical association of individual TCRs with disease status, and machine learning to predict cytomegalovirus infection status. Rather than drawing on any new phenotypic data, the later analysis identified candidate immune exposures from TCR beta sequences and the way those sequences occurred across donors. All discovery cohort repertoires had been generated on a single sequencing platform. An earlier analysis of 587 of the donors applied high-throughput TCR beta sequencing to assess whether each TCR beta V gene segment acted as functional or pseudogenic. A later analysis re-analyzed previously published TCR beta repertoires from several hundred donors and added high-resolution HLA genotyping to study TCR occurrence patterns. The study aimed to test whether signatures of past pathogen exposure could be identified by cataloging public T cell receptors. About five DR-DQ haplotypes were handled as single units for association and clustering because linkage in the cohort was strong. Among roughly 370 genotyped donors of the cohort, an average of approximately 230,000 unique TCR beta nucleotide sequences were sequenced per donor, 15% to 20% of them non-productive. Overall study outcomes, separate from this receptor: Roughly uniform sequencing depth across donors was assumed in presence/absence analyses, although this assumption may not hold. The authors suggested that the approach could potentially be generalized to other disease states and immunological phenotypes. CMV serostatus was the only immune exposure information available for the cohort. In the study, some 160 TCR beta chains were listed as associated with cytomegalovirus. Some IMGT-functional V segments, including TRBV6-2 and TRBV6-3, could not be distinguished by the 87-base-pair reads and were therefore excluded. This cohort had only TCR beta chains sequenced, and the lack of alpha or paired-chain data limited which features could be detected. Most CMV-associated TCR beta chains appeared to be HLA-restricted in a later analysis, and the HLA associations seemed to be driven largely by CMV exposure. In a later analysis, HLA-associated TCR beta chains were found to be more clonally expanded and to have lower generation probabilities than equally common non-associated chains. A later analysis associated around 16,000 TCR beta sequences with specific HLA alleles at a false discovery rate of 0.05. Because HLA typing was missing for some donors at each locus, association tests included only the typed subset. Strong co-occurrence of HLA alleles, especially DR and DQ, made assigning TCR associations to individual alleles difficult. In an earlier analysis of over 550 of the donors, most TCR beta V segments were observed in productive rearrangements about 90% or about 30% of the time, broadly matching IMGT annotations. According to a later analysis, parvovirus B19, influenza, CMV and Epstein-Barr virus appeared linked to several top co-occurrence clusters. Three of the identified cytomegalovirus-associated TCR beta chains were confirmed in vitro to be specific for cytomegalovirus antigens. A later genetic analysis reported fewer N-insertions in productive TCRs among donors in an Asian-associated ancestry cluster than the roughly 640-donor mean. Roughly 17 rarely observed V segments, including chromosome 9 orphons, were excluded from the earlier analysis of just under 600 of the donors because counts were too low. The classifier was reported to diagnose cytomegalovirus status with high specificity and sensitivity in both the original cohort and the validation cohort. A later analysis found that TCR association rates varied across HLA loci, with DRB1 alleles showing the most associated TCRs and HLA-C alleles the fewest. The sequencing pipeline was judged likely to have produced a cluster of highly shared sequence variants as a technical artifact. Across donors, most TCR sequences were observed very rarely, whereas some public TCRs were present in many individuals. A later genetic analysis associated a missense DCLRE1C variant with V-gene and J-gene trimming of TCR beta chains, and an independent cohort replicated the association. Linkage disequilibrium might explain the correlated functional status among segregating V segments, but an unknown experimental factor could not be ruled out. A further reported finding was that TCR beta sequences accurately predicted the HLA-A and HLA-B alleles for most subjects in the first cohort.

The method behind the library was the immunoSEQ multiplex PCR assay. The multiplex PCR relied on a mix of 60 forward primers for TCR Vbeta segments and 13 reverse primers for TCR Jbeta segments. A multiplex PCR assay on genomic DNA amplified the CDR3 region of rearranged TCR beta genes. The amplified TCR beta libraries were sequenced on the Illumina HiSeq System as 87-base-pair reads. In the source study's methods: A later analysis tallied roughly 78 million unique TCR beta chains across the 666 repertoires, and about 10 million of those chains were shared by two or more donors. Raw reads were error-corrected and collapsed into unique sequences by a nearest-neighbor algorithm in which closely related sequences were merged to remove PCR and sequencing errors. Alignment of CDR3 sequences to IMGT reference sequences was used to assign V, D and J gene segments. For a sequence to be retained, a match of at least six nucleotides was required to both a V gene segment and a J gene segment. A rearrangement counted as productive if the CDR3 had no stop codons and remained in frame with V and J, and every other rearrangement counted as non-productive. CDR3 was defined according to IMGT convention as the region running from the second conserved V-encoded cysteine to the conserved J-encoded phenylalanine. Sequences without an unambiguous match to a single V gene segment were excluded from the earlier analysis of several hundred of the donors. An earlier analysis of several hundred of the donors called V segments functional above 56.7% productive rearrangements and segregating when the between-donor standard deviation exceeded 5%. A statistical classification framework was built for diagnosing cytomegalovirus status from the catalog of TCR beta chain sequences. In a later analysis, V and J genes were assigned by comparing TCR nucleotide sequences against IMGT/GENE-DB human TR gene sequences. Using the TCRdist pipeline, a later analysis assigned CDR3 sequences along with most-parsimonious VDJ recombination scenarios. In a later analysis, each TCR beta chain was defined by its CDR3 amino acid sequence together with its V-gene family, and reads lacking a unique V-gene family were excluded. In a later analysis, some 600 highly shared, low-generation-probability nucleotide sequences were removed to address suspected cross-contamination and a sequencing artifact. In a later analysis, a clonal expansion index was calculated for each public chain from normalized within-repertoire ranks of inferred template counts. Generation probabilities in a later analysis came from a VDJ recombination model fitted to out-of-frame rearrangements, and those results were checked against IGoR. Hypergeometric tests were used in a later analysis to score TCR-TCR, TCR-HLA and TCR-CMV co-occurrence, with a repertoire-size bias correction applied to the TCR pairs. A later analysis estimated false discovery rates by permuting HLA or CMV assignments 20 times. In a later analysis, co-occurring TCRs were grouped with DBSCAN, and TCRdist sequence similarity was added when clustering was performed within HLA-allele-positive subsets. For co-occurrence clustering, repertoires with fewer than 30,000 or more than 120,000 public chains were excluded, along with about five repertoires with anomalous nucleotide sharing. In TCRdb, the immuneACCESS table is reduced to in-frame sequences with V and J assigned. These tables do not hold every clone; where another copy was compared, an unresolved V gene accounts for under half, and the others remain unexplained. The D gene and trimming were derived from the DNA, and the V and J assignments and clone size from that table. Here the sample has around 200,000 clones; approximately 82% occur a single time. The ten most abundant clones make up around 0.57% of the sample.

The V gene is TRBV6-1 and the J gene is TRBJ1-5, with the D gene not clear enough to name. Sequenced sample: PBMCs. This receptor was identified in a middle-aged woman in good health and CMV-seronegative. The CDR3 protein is CASSDGPSQPQHF. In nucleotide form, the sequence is TGTGCCAGCAGTGATGGGCCGTCTCAGCCCCAGCATTTT.